This entry lists 14 T cell receptor beta chains sequenced from one sample in a study of control samples from healthy donors and cancer patients (dated by TCRdb to between 2020 and 2021). The library came from the immunoSEQ multiplex PCR assay. TCRdb carries this immuneACCESS record with in-frame sequences only. Its versions omit some clonotypes, under half of them owing to an unresolved V gene in the studies checked, with the rest unexplained. Across this sample there are about 21,000 clones, with around four fifths seen only once. The leading ten clones occupy around 23% of the sample. The sequenced material came from PBMCs. These receptor sequences come from a man in his 60s with colorectal cancer.

This clone was seen once. This sequence joins TRBV4-3 and TRBJ1-2; 7 nucleotides align to TRBD1. The CDR3 sequence is 14 residues long. J was trimmed by 0 bases and V by 5 bases; bases with no gene match: 3. The germline CDR1 and CDR2 sequences are LGHNA and YSLEER. The CDR3 DNA reads TGCGCCAGCAGCAAGGACAGGTCTAACTATGGCTACACCTTC. This translates into CASSKDRSNYGYTF.

J is TRBJ1-3 and V is TRBV5-6; D gene ambiguous. The CDR3 sequence is 16 residues long. Trimming removed 1 base at V and 0 bases at J, with 11 bases between. CDR1 and CDR2 (germline): SGHDT, YYEEEE. The DNA for the CDR3 is TGTGCCAGCAGCTTGTACGGCGAACCCTCTGGAAACACCATATATTTT. Encoded protein: CASSLYGEPSGNTIYF. Full variable domain (outside the CDR3, taken from reference TRBV5-6 and TRBJ1-3): DAGVTQSPTHLIKTRGQQVTLRCSPKSGHDTVSWYQQALGQGPQFIFQYYEEEERQRGNFPDRFSGHQFPNYSSELNVNALLLGDSALYLCASSLYGEPSGNTIYFGEGSWLTVV.

The V gene is TRBV14, the J gene TRBJ1-2; D ambiguous. This CDR3 has 13 residues. V dropped 1 base and J dropped 5 bases, with 8 bases sitting between them. Germline CDR1 SGHDN, CDR2 FVKESK. CDR3 loop: CASSQASAYGYTF. The CDR3 DNA follows: TGTGCCAGCAGCCAAGCGTCCGCTTATGGCTACACCTTC.

The chain employs TRBV6-1 and TRBJ1-1; D might be TRBD1 (5 bases). Germline V CDR1 and CDR2: MNHNS, SASEGT. The CDR3 spans 15 residues. V lost 3 bases and J lost 5, with 16 bases in between. As DNA, the CDR3 is TGTGCCAGCAGTGACGGGACCGAGGGTAAGACTGAAGCTTTCTTT. It specifies CASSDGTEGKTEAFF.

As DNA, the CDR3 is TGTGCCAGCAGTTTCACGGGGGGCGCATCCTACACCTTC. It yields the protein CASSFTGGASYTF. This chain links TRBV12-3 or TRBV12-4 with TRBJ1-2, with D tentatively TRBD1 (6 bases). The V end was cut by 3 bases, the J end by 10 bases, with 15 bases between. The CDR3 extends over 13 amino acids.

The J gene is TRBJ1-3, the V gene TRBV4-1; D remains unclear. Germline V gene lookup returns CDR1 MGHRA and CDR2 YSYEKL. The CDR3 runs to 16 residues. The germline V and J ends were trimmed by 1 base and 0 bases, with 10 bases remaining between them. The CDR3 coding sequence is TGCGCCAGCAGCCAAGCCGCCTATACCTCTGGAAACACCATATATTTT. Translating it yields CASSQAAYTSGNTIYF.

V is TRBV7-2 and J is TRBJ1-5; no clear D gene. This CDR3 comprises 14 residues. Trimming stripped 1 base from V and 5 bases from J, with 9 bases between. In germline, CDR1 is SGHTA, CDR2 FQGNSA. The CDR3 DNA is TGTGCCAGCAGCTTAGTCGCCGGGGATCAGCCCCAGCATTTT. It yields the protein CASSLVAGDQPQHF.

In this sample, this clone turned up a few times. The chain employs TRBV15 and TRBJ2-7, with 11 bases fitting TRBD1. The CDR3 spans 16 residues. Trimming cost V 1 base and J 7 bases; bases outside gene matches: 9. Germline V CDR1 and CDR2: LNHNV, YYDKDF (reference sequence). The CDR3 is CATSRAYGQGAKEQYV. The CDR3 DNA is TGTGCCACCAGCAGAGCCTATGGACAGGGGGCGAAAGAGCAGTACGTC.

The chain has TRBV7-9 and TRBJ1-5; 11 bases align to TRBD1. V lost 5 bases and J lost 6; bases outside the gene matches: 6. CDR3 length: 15 amino acids. Germline assignment: CDR1 SEHNR and CDR2 FQNEAQ (reference sequence). CDR3 sequence reads: CASSLGQGAVQPQHF. CDR3 nucleotides: TGTGCCAGCAGCCTAGGACAGGGGGCGGTTCAGCCCCAGCATTTT.

The chain joins TRBV3-1 (or the pseudogene TRBV3-2) to TRBJ1-5; 7 bases fit TRBD1. This CDR3 is 15 amino acids long. CDR1 is LGHDT and CDR2 is YNNKEL in the germline V gene (reference sequence). V shed 4 bases and J 5 bases; nucleotides not matched to a gene: 8. DNA of the CDR3: TGTGCCAGCAGCCGAGGGACAGCGACGGATCAGCCCCAGCATTTT. Its translation is CASSRGTATDQPQHF.

The V call is TRBV5-5, the J call TRBJ2-5; TRBD2 agrees at 13 bases. The CDR3 consists of 19 residues. V lost 0 bases, J lost 7 bases, and 15 bases stayed unmatched. Germline values: CDR1 SGHKS, CDR2 YYEKEE (reference sequence). The CDR3 nucleotides are TGTGCCAGCAGCTTGGCCATGGGAGGGGGACTAGCGGGGAGGGTGACCCAGTACTTC. Translating gives CASSLAMGGGLAGRVTQYF.

This chain links TRBV10-2 with TRBJ2-3; D is perhaps TRBD2 (6 bases). V shed 4 bases and J shed 5 bases, with 10 bases lying between them. Per the germline V gene, CDR1 is WSHSY and CDR2 is SAAADI. This CDR3 contains 13 residues. In DNA form, the CDR3 reads TGCGCCAGCAGTGTCATGACTAGAGATACGCAGTATTTT. It is translated as CASSVMTRDTQYF.

This clone was observed a handful of times. J is TRBJ1-1 and V is TRBV11-2; possible D gene TRBD1, 5 bases. The CDR3 consists of 15 residues. V shed 1 base and J shed 4 bases, with 13 bases lying between them. Germline V gene lookup returns CDR1 SGHAT and CDR2 FQNNGV. CDR3 DNA sequence: TGTGCCAGCAGCTTAGGAGGGGCGCCAGTCACTGAAGCTTTCTTT. It yields the protein CASSLGGAPVTEAFF.

In DNA form, the CDR3 reads TGTGCCAGCACCACCAACGGGGGTTCACCCCTCCACTTT. Translating it yields CASTTNGGSPLHF. The chain couples TRBV27 to TRBJ1-6; possibly TRBD1 for D (5 bases). The CDR3 loop spans 13 amino acids. Trimming removed 7 bases at V and 9 bases at J, with 13 bases between. In germline, CDR1 is MNHEY, CDR2 SMNVEV (reference sequence).